Only one count was recorded for the clone carrying this T cell receptor (beta chain). What it binds is unknown. This sample was taken from a study of T cell repertoires in cytomegalovirus infection. For the study at large: Epitope selection comprised recently identified HLA-C-restricted CMV epitopes and well-studied HLA-B-restricted CMV epitopes. Broader study findings: The ex vivo response was dominated by HLA-C-restricted CMV-specific TCR beta clonotypes.

This CDR3 has 14 amino acids. The V gene's germline CDR1 is DFQATT and CDR2 SNEGSKA (reference sequence). V gave up 6 bases and J gave up 0 bases, with 14 bases separating them. TCRdb recomputed calls from the reads with MiXCR, one row per CDR3 protein. The top ten clones hold 43% of a sample with around 430,000 distinct CDR3 sequences, approximately 46% of them seen once. The V and J genes are TRBV20-1 and TRBJ1-1; D is undetermined. The sample here was cultured PBMCs, taken from culture after CMV antigen stimulation. This receptor was taken from a human donor in good health (CMV status not recorded). Some clones in this sample may be carry-over from other donors' samples. The DNA of the CDR3 is TGCAGTGCCCCACGGGGAGGAATGAACACTGAAGCTTTCTTT. Translation: CSAPRGGMNTEAFF.